The source of this T cell receptor (beta chain) is a study of cytomegalovirus exposure and HLA in healthy donors. Study-level results: Rare TCR sequences dominated, though some public TCRs recurred in many donors. Cytomegalovirus association was assigned to some 160 TCR beta chains. Testing in vitro showed a few CMV-associated chains specific for CMV antigens.

Produced via immunoSEQ multiplex PCR; TCRdb's table is partial and in-frame only. The table includes 200,000 to 250,000 clones, over 80% detected once. Comments on this clone: Its target is not known.

Material for sequencing was PBMCs. This TCR was recovered from a woman aged 25 to 39 in good health and CMV-seropositive.

The CDR3 region has the DNA TGTGCCAGCAGCCGCCCAGGGGACCTGAGGCTGGACTATGGCTACACCTTC. Protein: CASSRPGDLRLDYGYTF. The rearrangement uses TRBV5-4 and TRBJ1-2; perhaps TRBD1 as D (6 bases). CDR3 length: 17 amino acids. Trimming removed 4 bases at V and 3 bases at J, with 22 bases between. Germline CDR1 reads SGHNT; CDR2 reads YYREEE (reference sequence).